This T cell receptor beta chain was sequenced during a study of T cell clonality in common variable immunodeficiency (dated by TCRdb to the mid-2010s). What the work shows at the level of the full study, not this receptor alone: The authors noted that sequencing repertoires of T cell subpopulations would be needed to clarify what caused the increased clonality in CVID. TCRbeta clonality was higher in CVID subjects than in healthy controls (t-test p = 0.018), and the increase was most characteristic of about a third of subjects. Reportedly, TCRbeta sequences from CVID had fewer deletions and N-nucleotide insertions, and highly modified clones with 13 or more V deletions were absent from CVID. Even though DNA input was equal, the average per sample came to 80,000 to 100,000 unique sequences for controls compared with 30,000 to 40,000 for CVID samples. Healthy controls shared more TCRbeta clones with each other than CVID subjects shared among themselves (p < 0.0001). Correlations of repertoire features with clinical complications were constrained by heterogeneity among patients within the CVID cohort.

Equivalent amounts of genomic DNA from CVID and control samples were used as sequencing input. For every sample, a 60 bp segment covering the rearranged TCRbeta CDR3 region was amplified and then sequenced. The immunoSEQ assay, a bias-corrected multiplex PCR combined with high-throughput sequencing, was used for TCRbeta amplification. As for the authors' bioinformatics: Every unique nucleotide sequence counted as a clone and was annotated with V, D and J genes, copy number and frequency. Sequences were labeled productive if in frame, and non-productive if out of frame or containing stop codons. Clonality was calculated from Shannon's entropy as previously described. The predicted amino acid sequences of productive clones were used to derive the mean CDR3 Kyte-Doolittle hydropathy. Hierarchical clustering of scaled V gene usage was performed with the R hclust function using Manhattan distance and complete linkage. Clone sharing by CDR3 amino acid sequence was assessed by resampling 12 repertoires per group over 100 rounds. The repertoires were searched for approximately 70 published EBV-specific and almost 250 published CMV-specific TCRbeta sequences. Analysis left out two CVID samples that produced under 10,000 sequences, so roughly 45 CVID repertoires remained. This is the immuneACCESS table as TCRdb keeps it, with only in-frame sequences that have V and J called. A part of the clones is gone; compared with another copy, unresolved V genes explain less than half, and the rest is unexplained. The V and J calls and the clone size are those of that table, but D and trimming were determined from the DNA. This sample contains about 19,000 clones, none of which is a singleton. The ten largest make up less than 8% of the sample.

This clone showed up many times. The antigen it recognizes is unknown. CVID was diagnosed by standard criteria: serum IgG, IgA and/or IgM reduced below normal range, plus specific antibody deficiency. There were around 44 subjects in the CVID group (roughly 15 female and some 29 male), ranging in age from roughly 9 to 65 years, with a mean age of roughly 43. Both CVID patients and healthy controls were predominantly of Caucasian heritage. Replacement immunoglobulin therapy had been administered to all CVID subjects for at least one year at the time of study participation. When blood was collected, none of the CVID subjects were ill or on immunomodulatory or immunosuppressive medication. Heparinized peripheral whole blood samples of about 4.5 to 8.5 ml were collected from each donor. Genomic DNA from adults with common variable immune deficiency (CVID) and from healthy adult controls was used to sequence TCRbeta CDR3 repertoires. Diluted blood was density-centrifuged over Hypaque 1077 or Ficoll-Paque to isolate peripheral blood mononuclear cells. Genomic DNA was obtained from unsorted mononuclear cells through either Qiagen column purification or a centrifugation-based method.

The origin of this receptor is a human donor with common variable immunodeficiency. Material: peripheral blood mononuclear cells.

The CDR3 is CASSPVGGREGTEAFF. CDR3 DNA (partial): TGTGCCAGCTCACCAGTAGGCGGCAGGGAAGGCACTGAA. Rearrangement joined TRBV18 to TRBJ1-1; perhaps TRBD1 is the D gene, with 5 bases matching. The DNA ends 3 residues before the CDR3 does, and the rest of the CDR3 is filled in from the germline J gene. The CDR3 sequence holds 16 residues, the cysteine and phenylalanine included. The CDR3 was read in part: 39 bases, with the frame set at base 1. Taken from the germline V gene, the CDR1 and CDR2 loops are KGHSH and LQKENI. V and J lose 2 bases and 4 bases, and a span of 17 bases separates them.